This is a list of T cell receptor beta chains from one sample in a study of CD8+ T cells in alopecia areata. Profiling relied on immunoSEQ multiplex PCR, and the TCRdb table lists in-frame clones only, not all of them. The sample yields about 140,000 clones, about 51% seen once. Material: CD4+ T cells sorted from blood, obtained at week 0. Receptors were obtained from a human donor with alopecia areata. Both conserved end residues are part of each CDR3. The order of the fields is J gene, V gene, clone size, D gene, CDR3 DNA, CDR3 protein. D genes are given only for firm matches. Only part of the rows carry a size: once, few, many, or a class if the clone is expanded.

TRBJ2-1 TRBV30 few TRBD2 TGTGCCTGGGTTAAGACTAGCGGGAGGGCTCGGGGCCATGAGCAGTTCTTC CAWVKTSGRARGHEQFF
TRBJ1-1 TRBV6-4 - - TGTGCCAGCATTAGGGGTCGGAACACTGAAGCTTTCTTT CASIRGRNTEAFF
TRBJ2-6 TRBV29-1 - TRBD1 TGCAGCGTTGACCCCGGGACAGGGGGCTCTGGGGCCAACGTCCTGACTTTC CSVDPGTGGSGANVLTF
TRBJ1-1 TRBV2 few TRBD1 TGTGCCAGCAGTGGGGACAGGGGGCGAAATACTGAAGCTTTCTTT CASSGDRGRNTEAFF
TRBJ2-6 TRBV7-9 - TRBD1 TGTGCCAGCAGCTCGAGCGGGACAGGGATCTCTGGGGCCAACGTCCTGACTTTC CASSSSGTGISGANVLTF
TRBJ2-7 TRBV10-3 many - TGTGCCATCAGTGAGTCGACCTACGAGCAGTACTTC CAISESTYEQYF
TRBJ2-5 TRBV4-2 - - TGTGCCAGCAGCCAAGCGGGAGAGACCCAGTACTTC CASSQAGETQYF
TRBJ2-3 TRBV4-1 few TRBD2 TGCGCCAGCAGCCAAGGGTTAACTAGCGGGAGCCCCAGCACAGATACGCAGTATTTT CASSQGLTSGSPSTDTQYF
TRBJ1-2 TRBV29-1 - - TGCAGCGTTGTATCGAAGGGAGTCGTATATGGCTACACCTTC CSVVSKGVVYGYTF
TRBJ2-1 TRBV4-1 medium-sized TRBD2 TGCGCCAGCAGCCCGCCTAGCGGGAGAACCTCCTACAATGAGCAGTTCTTC CASSPPSGRTSYNEQFF
TRBJ1-1 TRBV4-2 - TRBD1 TGTGCCAGCAGCCAAGCCGACAGGGGCCTGAAGACTGAAGCTTTCTTT CASSQADRGLKTEAFF
TRBJ2-1 TRBV29-1 few TRBD2 TGCTCTTTTGCGGGAGGGCTCAATGAGCAGTTCTTC CSFAGGLNEQFF
TRBJ1-1 TRBV6-5 - - TGTGCCAGCAGTTACTCGCAGAACACTGAAGCTTTCTTT CASSYSQNTEAFF
TRBJ2-7 TRBV29-1 - TRBD2 TGCAGCGTTGCGGTCGGACTAGTTCCCCACGAGCAGTACTTC CSVAVGLVPHEQYF
TRBJ2-3 TRBV7-2 - TRBD2 TGTGCCAGCAGCTTAGAGTCGCTAGCGGGAGCCGGGACAGATACGCAGTATTTT CASSLESLAGAGTDTQYF
TRBJ2-1 TRBV6-5 - TRBD2 TGTGCCAGCAGTCGGACTAGCGGGAGCAATGAGCAGTTCTTC CASSRTSGSNEQFF
TRBJ2-7 TRBV5-1 once TRBD2 TGCGCCAGCAGCCTTGGCGGGAGACCCTACGAGCAGTACTTC CASSLGGRPYEQYF
TRBJ1-1 TRBV12-5 few TRBD1 TGTGCTAGTGGCTGGGACAGGGGCACTGAAGCTTTCTTT CASGWDRGTEAFF
TRBJ2-7 TRBV7-9 - - TGTGCCAGCAGCTCTGGGGCGGGATACTACGAGCAGTACTTC CASSSGAGYYEQYF
TRBJ2-7 TRBV15 - - TGTGCCACCAGCCTCCTCGGGCGTCCTTCCTACGAGCAGTACTTC CATSLLGRPSYEQYF
TRBJ2-6 TRBV7-3 - - TGTGCCAGCAGCTTAGACATCTCTGGGGCCAACGTCCTGACTTTC CASSLDISGANVLTF
TRBJ1-4 TRBV2 - - TGTGCCAGCAGTGACAGGAATGAAAAACTGTTTTTT CASSDRNEKLFF
TRBJ2-1 TRBV6-1 - - TGTGCCAGCAGTGCAGATTACTACCGTGGGCTGTTCTTC CASSADYYRGLFF
TRBJ1-5 TRBV30 - - TGTGCCTGGAGTGTAAGGGCAGGGTGGACAGAGCCCCAGCATTTT CAWSVRAGWTEPQHF
TRBJ2-1 TRBV7-9 - - TGTGCCAGCAGAGGGGCCGCTTACAATGAGCAGTTCTTC CASRGAAYNEQFF
TRBJ2-5 TRBV7-2 - - TGTGCCAGCAGCCGTCGGGCTATTCAAGAGACCCAGTACTTC CASSRRAIQETQYF
TRBJ2-3 TRBV5-1 - - TGCGCCAGCAGCACGGAGTTAGGGGTAGATACGCAGTATTTT CASSTELGVDTQYF
TRBJ2-5 TRBV29-1 few - TGCAGCCCGAGGACCCCAGGGGGGGCCCAGTACTTC CSPRTPGGAQYF
TRBJ2-1 TRBV29-1 - TRBD2 TGCAGCCCGGGGGGGTACAATGAGCAGTTCTTC CSPGGYNEQFF
TRBJ1-5 TRBV5-1 - - TGCGCCAGCAGCTTCAATGGGAATGGCAATCAGCCCCAGCATTTT CASSFNGNGNQPQHF
TRBJ1-4 TRBV28 - TRBD1 TGTACCAGCAGTTTAGGCTACGGGACAGTCGAAAAACTGTTTTTT CTSSLGYGTVEKLFF
TRBJ2-1 TRBV2 - - TGTGCCAGCAGCCAGGACGCCATCCCTTCCCATGAGCAGTTCTTC CASSQDAIPSHEQFF
TRBJ2-1 TRBV11-2 many - TGTGCCAGCAGGGGGGGAGTAGCGGTTTCCTACAATGAGCAGTTCTTC CASRGGVAVSYNEQFF
TRBJ2-5 TRBV5-4 few TRBD2 TGTGCCAGCAGCCTACTAGCGGGAGATGTGGAGACCCAGTACTTC CASSLLAGDVETQYF
TRBJ2-4 TRBV7-2 few TRBD2 TGTGCCAGCAGCCACACTAGCGCTTTAGACATTCAGTACTTC CASSHTSALDIQYF
TRBJ2-7 TRBV28 - - TGTGCCAGCAGTCCAATCCCCTTAGGGGCCTACGAGCAGTACTTC CASSPIPLGAYEQYF
TRBJ1-5 TRBV4-2 few - TGTGCCAGCAGCCAAGATCCAACAGCGGGTAGCAATCAGCCCCAGCATTTT CASSQDPTAGSNQPQHF
TRBJ2-3 TRBV29-1 few TRBD1 TGCAGCGTTGAAGTAAGACAGGGTTCAGATACGCAGTATTTT CSVEVRQGSDTQYF